One sample yielded the 3 T cell receptor beta chains listed below, sequenced in a study of blood T cell repertoires in COVID-19. The repertoire was sequenced with immunoSEQ multiplex PCR; TCRdb's copy has only in-frame clones and lacks some. The sample lists more than 140,000 clones, roughly 88% occurring once. Sequenced material: peripheral blood. Every receptor here comes from a woman between 50 and 59 years old in a cohort sampled during active or convalescent COVID-19.

This clone has a single count. V usage is TRBV6-5 and J usage is TRBJ1-2; 8 bases align to TRBD1. Germline V gene data show CDR1 as MNHEY and CDR2 as SVGAGI. V dropped 2 bases and J dropped 8; count of bases not matched to a gene: 7. The length of the CDR3 is 14 residues. CDR3 nucleotides: TGTGCCAGCAGTTACACCACAGGGGGTCTGGGCTACACCTTC. It yields the protein CASSYTTGGLGYTF.

The chain combines TRBV7-8 with TRBJ1-6, with a tentative D call TRBD1 (6 bases). Between the trimmed V and J ends, which lost 5 bases and 7 bases, there was a span of 15 bases. CDR3 length: 15 amino acids. Germline-derived CDR1 and CDR2 are SGHVS and FQNEAQ. The CDR3 DNA reads TGTGCCAGCAGCCAAACACAGGGAGTGAATTCACCCCTCCACTTT. Its translation is CASSQTQGVNSPLHF.

The chain links TRBV15 to TRBJ2-7; D is perhaps TRBD1 (6 bases). The CDR3 is made up of 16 amino acids. Germline V gives CDR1 LNHNV, CDR2 YYDKDF (reference sequence). V was cut by 4 bases and J by 3 bases, with 19 bases left in between. The CDR3 loop reads CATSTNGGRFNYEQYF. DNA for the CDR3: TGTGCCACCAGCACTAATGGGGGCCGGTTTAACTACGAGCAGTACTTC.